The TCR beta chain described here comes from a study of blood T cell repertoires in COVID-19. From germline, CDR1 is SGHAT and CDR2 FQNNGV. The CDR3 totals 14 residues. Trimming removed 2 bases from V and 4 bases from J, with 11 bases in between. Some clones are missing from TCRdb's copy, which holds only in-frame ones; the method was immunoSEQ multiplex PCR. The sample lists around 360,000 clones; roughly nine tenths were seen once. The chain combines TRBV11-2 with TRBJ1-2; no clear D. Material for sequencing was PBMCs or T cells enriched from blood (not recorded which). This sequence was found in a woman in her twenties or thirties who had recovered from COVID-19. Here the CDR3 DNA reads TGTGCCAGCAGCTTAAGAAAAACAAGCTATGGCTACACCTTC. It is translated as CASSLRKTSYGYTF.